A single sample is the source of the 21 T cell receptor beta chains below, sequenced in a study of blood T cells in healthy people across ages. A sample-barcoded 5' primer and a J-beta primer mix were used in a second PCR of roughly 6 to 12 cycles. TCRdb re-called the 5' RACE reads with MiXCR, one entry per CDR3 protein. The sample lists 800,000 to 1,300,000 distinct CDR3 sequences, 25% occurring once. These data also featured in a second study, about T cells of mothers and their children.

The sequencing sample was made of blood. The receptor source for this set is a girl aged 2 to 10 in good health.

This clonotype showed up just a few times. The chain carries TRBV7-8 and TRBJ2-3; D not certain. Trimming removed 1 base at V and 2 bases at J, with 4 bases between. The CDR3 consists of 13 residues. Germline lookup yields CDR1 SGHVS and CDR2 FQNEAQ. CDR3 loop: CASSLVNTDTQYF. The CDR3 nucleotides read TGTGCCAGCAGCTTAGTGAACACAGATACGCAGTATTTT. Using reference TRBV7-8 and TRBJ2-3 for the parts outside the CDR3, the full variable domain is GAGVSQSPRYKVAKRGQDVALRCDPISGHVSLFWYQQALGQGPEFLTYFQNEAQLDKSGLPSDRFFAERPEGSVSTLKIQRTQQEDSAVYLCASSLVNTDTQYFGPGTRLTVL.

This chain uses TRBV6-1 with TRBJ2-7, with D maybe TRBD2 (5 bases). CDR1 is MNHNS, CDR2 SASEGT, per germline. The CDR3 sequence is 14 residues long. V dropped 2 bases and J dropped 3 bases, with 11 bases sitting between them. CDR3 DNA sequence: TGTGCCAGCAGTGAACTTCCGGGGAACTACGAGCAGTACTTC. Its protein is CASSELPGNYEQYF.

A few counts support this clonotype. The chain links TRBV12-3 or TRBV12-4 to TRBJ2-1; TRBD2 aligns across 14 bases. CDR3 size: 16 residues. V shed 6 bases, J shed 9 bases, and the junction held 10 bases outside the gene matches. The DNA for the CDR3 is TGTGCCAGCAGACGGGGACTAGCGGGAGATCATAGTGAGCAGTTCTTC. This translates into CASRRGLAGDHSEQFF.

The chain recombines TRBV5-1 with TRBJ2-7; perhaps D is TRBD1 or TRBD2 (5 bases each). The V gene's germline CDR1 is SGHRS and CDR2 YFSETQ. The CDR3 consists of 14 residues. Deletions cut 6 bases from V and 3 bases from J, with 16 bases between. CDR3 in amino acids: CASTPGTFNYEQYF. The CDR3 DNA reads as TGCGCCAGCACCCCAGGGACCTTCAACTACGAGCAGTACTTC.

This clonotype was picked up many times. The CDR3 DNA follows: TGTGCCAGCAGCGACGGGGGAGCCAAAAACATTCAGTACTTC. It yields the protein CASSDGGAKNIQYF. The V and J genes are TRBV9 and TRBJ2-4; D is perhaps TRBD2 (6 bases). CDR3 length: 14 amino acids. With 3 bases removed from V and 0 bases from J, the gap between germline ends came to 7 bases. Germline lookup yields CDR1 SGDLS and CDR2 YYNGEE. The full variable domain, with the rest looked up from reference TRBV9 and TRBJ2-4, is DSGVTQTPKHLITATGQRVTLRCSPRSGDLSVYWYQQSLDQGLQFLIQYYNGEERAKGNILERFSAQQFPDLHSELNLSSLELGDSALYFCASSDGGAKNIQYFGAGTRLSVL.

This clonotype appeared a few times. The chain links TRBV10-3 to TRBJ1-1, with D tentatively TRBD1 (6 bases). This CDR3 spans 13 amino acids. Trimming took off 4 bases at V and 4 bases at J, with 10 bases between the two ends. Per germline, CDR1 ENHRY and CDR2 SYGVKD. The CDR3 nucleotides read TGTGCCATCAGTGGGGGGCAGATCACTGAAGCTTTCTTT. As protein: CAISGGQITEAFF.

This clonotype has just a few counts. V is TRBV21-1 and J is TRBJ2-7; TRBD1 is taken as the D call from the table, unchecked against the DNA. TRBV21-1 is designated a pseudogene. The CDR3 extends over 16 amino acids. The CDR3 DNA follows: TGTGCCAGCAGCATGCGACAGTCCTCGAGCTCCTACGAGCAGTACTTC. Translation gives CASSMRQSSSSYEQYF.

In regard to this clonotype: Sequence at one end of the junction differs from germline and may be a read error. The V call is TRBV6-1, the J call TRBJ2-5, with D possibly matching TRBD2 (5 bases). The CDR3 length is 11 residues. Germline CDR1 is MNHNS and CDR2 is SASEGT. This chain's CDR3 is CASSDAGEQLF. The CDR3 region has the DNA TGTGCCAGCAGTGATGCGGGTGAGCAGCTCTTC.

This clonotype was detected ten times or more. CDR3 bases: TGTGCCAGCAGCTTAGCGGGGGGAACCCAAGAGACCCAGTACTTC. This translates into CASSLAGGTQETQYF. The J gene is TRBJ2-5, the V gene TRBV7-2, with D possibly being TRBD2 (6 bases). The germline V gene has CDR1 SGHTA and CDR2 FQGNSA. The CDR3 length is 15 residues. Trimming cost V 0 bases and J 1 base, with 9 bases left between them.

V gene TRBV12-3 or TRBV12-4 combines with J gene TRBJ2-5, with 9 bases identical to TRBD1. The CDR3 totals 15 residues. The trim removed 5 bases at V and 2 bases at J, leaving 6 bases unmatched. The DNA for the CDR3 is TGTGCCAGCAGTAGTGACAGGGGGTCTCAAGAGACCCAGTACTTC. Amino acids: CASSSDRGSQETQYF.

V usage is TRBV7-3 and J usage is TRBJ2-7; tentative D call: TRBD2 (6 bases). Germline V gene lookup returns CDR1 SGHTA and CDR2 FQGTGA. The CDR3 length is 15 residues. Deletions cut 3 bases from V and 4 bases from J, with 16 bases between. The CDR3 here is CASSLSGTAGYEQYF. Written as DNA, the CDR3 is TGTGCCAGCAGCTTGTCCGGGACTGCTGGTTACGAGCAGTACTTC.

This chain links TRBV2 with TRBJ2-4; D is undetermined. CDR3 length equals 14 residues. V was trimmed by 3 bases and J by 0 bases, leaving 6 bases between them. CDR1 is SNHLY, CDR2 FYNNEI, per germline. As DNA, the CDR3 is TGTGCCAGCAGTGAGTCTGTAGCCAAAAACATTCAGTACTTC. This encodes CASSESVAKNIQYF.

A few counts support this clonotype. This chain uses TRBV6-6 with TRBJ2-5; possible D gene TRBD1, 6 bases. This CDR3 is 15 amino acids long. V shed 0 bases and J shed 3 bases, with 11 bases lying between them. Germline V lookup: CDR1 MNHNY, CDR2 SVGAGI (reference sequence). The DNA of the CDR3 is TGTGCCAGCAGTTACTCGAGGGCAGGGGAAGAGACCCAGTACTTC. As protein: CASSYSRAGEETQYF.

This sequence joins TRBV7-9 and TRBJ2-7; tentatively, D is TRBD2 (6 bases). V was pared by 1 base and J by 2 bases, with 15 bases between. CDR1 is SEHNR, CDR2 FQNEAQ, per germline (reference sequence). This CDR3 region has 16 residues. CDR3 protein: CASSLVIRTTAYEQYF. As DNA, the CDR3 is TGTGCCAGCAGCTTAGTGATCCGGACTACCGCCTACGAGCAGTACTTC.

For this clonotype: Relative to the germline gene, one junction end is altered; a read error may explain this. The chain carries TRBV28 and TRBJ2-1, with 9 positions matching TRBD2. The J call could be wrong; TRBJ2-5 is a better fit for the DNA end. Germline values: CDR1 MDHEN, CDR2 SYDVKM. The CDR3 totals 18 residues. CDR3 nucleotides: TGTGCCAGCAGTGACTCGGGGGTAGCGGGAGTTCCTCAAGGGACCCAGTACTTC. Residues: CASSDSGVAGVPQGTQYF.

The chain joins TRBV6-6 to TRBJ2-1; maybe TRBD2 (6 bases). V was pared by 7 bases and J by 8 bases, with 15 bases between. The CDR3 is 13 residues long. The germline gives CDR1 MNHNY, CDR2 SVGAGI (reference sequence). The CDR3 DNA follows: TGTGCCAGCAATCCTAGCGTACCCGATGAGCAGTTCTTC. Translated: CASNPSVPDEQFF.

This clonotype has more than one count but fewer than ten. The chain has TRBV9 and TRBJ2-3; D ambiguous. Trimming cost V 3 bases and J 6 bases, with 8 bases left between them. This CDR3 comprises 12 residues. CDR1 is SGDLS and CDR2 is YYNGEE in the germline V gene. CDR3 amino acids: CASSAEGDTQYF. In DNA, the CDR3 is TGTGCCAGCAGCGCCGAAGGGGATACGCAGTATTTT.

This clonotype was observed a few times. V usage is TRBV12-3 or TRBV12-4 and J usage is TRBJ1-2, with unresolved D. There are 13 residues in the CDR3. Trimming removed 5 bases from V and 10 bases from J, with 17 bases in between. The CDR3 sequence is CASSALAGMDYTF. The CDR3 DNA is TGTGCCAGCAGTGCTCTGGCTGGTATGGACTACACCTTC.

This clonotype occurred a few times. This chain links TRBV6-4 with TRBJ2-3, with 10 bases aligning to TRBD2. The junction had 4 bases not matched to a gene; V was cut back by 3 bases and J by 4 bases. The CDR3 spans 15 residues. Looked up from germline, CDR1 is MRHNA and CDR2 is SNTAGT. The CDR3 here is CASSEKREGPDTQYF. In nucleotides, the CDR3 is TGTGCCAGCAGTGAAAAGCGGGAGGGCCCAGATACGCAGTATTTT.

This chain links TRBV7-8 with TRBJ1-4; 8 positions match TRBD1. The CDR3 is 14 amino acids. Germline V lookup: CDR1 SGHVS, CDR2 FQNEAQ. V gave up 5 bases and J gave up 5 bases; unmatched junction bases: 4. The CDR3 region has the DNA TGTGCCAGCAGCACCCGACAGGGGAATGAAAAACTGTTTTTT. This sequence encodes CASSTRQGNEKLFF.

This clonotype appeared a few times. The chain carries TRBV4-3 and TRBJ2-1; 8 positions match TRBD2. V lost 4 bases and J lost 0; bases outside the gene matches: 8. This CDR3 is 17 amino acids long. The germline V gene has CDR1 LGHNA and CDR2 YSLEER. The CDR3 region has the DNA TGCGCCAGCAGCCCCCGACTAGCGCCTAGCTCCTACAATGAGCAGTTCTTC. It codes for CASSPRLAPSSYNEQFF.